This T cell receptor beta chain is drawn from a study of cytomegalovirus exposure and HLA in healthy donors. A multiplex PCR was run with 60 Vbeta primers and 13 Jbeta primers. Method: immunoSEQ multiplex PCR; TCRdb's copy keeps in-frame clones and lacks some. The table includes 110,000 or so clones, around 77% detected once. Losses at the gene ends were 7 bases for V and 5 bases for J; bases not matched to a gene: 3. This CDR3 is 13 amino acids long. Germline CDR1 and CDR2: SGHRS and YFSETQ. The sample comprised PBMCs. The receptor comes from a man aged 50 or older in good health and CMV-seropositive. The genes are TRBV5-1 and TRBJ1-6; 7 nucleotides match TRBD1. The CDR3 DNA is TGCGCCAGCCAGGGGGAGGATAATTCACCCCTCCACTTT. Translation: CASQGEDNSPLHF.